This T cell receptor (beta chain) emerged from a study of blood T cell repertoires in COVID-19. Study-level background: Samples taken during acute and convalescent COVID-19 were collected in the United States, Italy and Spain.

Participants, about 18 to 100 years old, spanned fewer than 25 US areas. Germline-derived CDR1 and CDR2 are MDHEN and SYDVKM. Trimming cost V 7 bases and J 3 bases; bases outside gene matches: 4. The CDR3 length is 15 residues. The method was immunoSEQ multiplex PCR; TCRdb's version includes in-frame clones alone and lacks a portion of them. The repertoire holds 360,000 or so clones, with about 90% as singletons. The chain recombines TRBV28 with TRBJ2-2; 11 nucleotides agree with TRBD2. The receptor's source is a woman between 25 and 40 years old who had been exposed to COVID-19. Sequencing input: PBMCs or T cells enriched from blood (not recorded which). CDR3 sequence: CASTSSGRHTGELFF. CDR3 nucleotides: TGTGCCAGCACCTCTAGCGGGAGGCACACCGGGGAGCTGTTTTTT.